A single sample is the source of the 18 T cell receptor beta chains below, sequenced in a study of breast tumors, draining lymph nodes, adjacent tissues. Samples came from axillary lymph nodes draining the breast cancer. MiXCR was run by TCRdb on the multiplex PCR reads, yielding one entry per CDR3 protein. The repertoire holds around 290,000 distinct CDR3 sequences, around 30% seen once, with 1.1% in the top ten. The sequencing sample was made of axillary lymph node tissue. These receptor sequences come from a female donor with breast cancer. Some clones in this sample may be carry-over from other donors' samples.

V gene TRBV15 combines with J gene TRBJ2-5, with 9 bases matching TRBD1. V gave up 0 bases and J gave up 5 bases; unmatched junction bases: 4. The CDR3 consists of 15 residues. Germline V gives CDR1 LNHNV, CDR2 YYDKDF (reference sequence). The CDR3 nucleotides read TGTGCCACCAGCAGAGATCAACAGGGGGCTGAGACCCAGTACTTC. Translated, it gives CATSRDQQGAETQYF.

The rearrangement joins TRBV11-3 to TRBJ2-2, with D unresolved. Germline V gene data show CDR1 as SGHNT and CDR2 as YENEEA. The germline V and J ends were trimmed by 3 bases and 0 bases, with 5 bases remaining between them. CDR3 length equals 14 residues. The CDR3: CASSFYTNTGELFF. The CDR3 nucleotides are TGTGCCAGCAGCTTTTATACGAACACCGGGGAGCTGTTTTTT.

The chain uses TRBV3-1 and TRBJ2-7; 8 bases map to TRBD2. The CDR3 extends over 15 amino acids. From germline, CDR1 is LGHDT and CDR2 YNNKEL (reference sequence). V shed 3 bases, J shed 7 bases, and the junction held 11 bases outside the gene matches. The CDR3 region has the DNA TGTGCCAGCAGCCACTCAGGACTAGCTCCTTCTGAGCAGTACTTC. This sequence encodes CASSHSGLAPSEQYF.

This clonotype showed up many times. The chain links TRBV12-3 or TRBV12-4 to TRBJ2-1; perhaps TRBD2 as D (6 bases). The CDR3 is made up of 18 amino acids. V was cut by 5 bases and J by 3 bases, with 23 bases left in between. In DNA, the CDR3 is TGTGCCAGCAGTGAAAACGCCCCTCGGGAGTTGTACTACAATGAGCAGTTCTTC. Its protein is CASSENAPRELYYNEQFF.

Concerning this clonotype: A much bigger clone sits one base away, suggesting this may be a read error. Because it lacks the conserved phenylalanine or tryptophan at the end, this CDR3 is likely a read error. This chain connects TRBV9 to TRBJ2-7, with D possibly TRBD1 on 6 matching bases. There are 14 residues in the CDR3. Per germline, CDR1 SGDLS and CDR2 YYNGEE. V was pared by 10 bases and J by 1 base, with 18 bases between. The CDR3 region has the DNA TGTGCCGCCAATCCAGGGGTCTGTTCCTACGAGCAGTACATC. It codes for CAANPGVCSYEQYI.

This clonotype was counted ten times or more. The chain uses TRBV6-5 and TRBJ2-7; TRBD2 matches 13 bases. The V and J ends lost 6 bases and 5 bases, in that order; junction bases with no gene match: 7. The CDR3 contains 15 residues. Germline-derived CDR1 and CDR2 are MNHEY and SVGAGI. Written as DNA, the CDR3 is TGTGCCAGCAGCAAACTAGCGGGAGGGAGGCACGAGCAGTACTTC. It is translated as CASSKLAGGRHEQYF.

This clonotype was recorded at least ten times. This rearrangement joins TRBV20-1 to TRBJ2-7; 9 nucleotides align to TRBD2. The V gene's germline CDR1 is DFQATT and CDR2 SNEGSKA (reference sequence). Germline trimming cut 2 bases from V and 4 bases from J; bases unmatched to any gene: 9. The CDR3 loop spans 15 amino acids. The DNA for the CDR3 is TGCAGTGCTAGATTCCCGGGACTAGCTCGTTACGAGCAGTACTTC. This translates into CSARFPGLARYEQYF.

Many counts were recorded for this clonotype. V is TRBV29-1 and J is TRBJ2-7; the D gene is possibly TRBD1 (7 bases). Between the trimmed V and J ends, which lost 6 bases and 5 bases, there was a span of 14 bases. Germline V gene lookup returns CDR1 SQVTM and CDR2 ANQGSEA. This CDR3 has 12 amino acids. This CDR3 is CSVGRGEHEQYF. The CDR3, as DNA: TGCAGCGTGGGCAGGGGGGAGCACGAGCAGTACTTC.

About this clonotype itself: A read error may explain this, as a much larger clone is one base away. This chain joins TRBV9 and TRBJ2-1, with D perhaps matching TRBD2 (5 bases). Germline V lookup: CDR1 SGDLS, CDR2 YYNGEE. The CDR3 has 16 amino acids. V lost 1 base and J 5 bases, leaving 16 bases between the germline ends. CDR3 DNA: TGTGCCAGCAGCGTAACCGGGAACTACCAGCACAATGAGCAGTTCTTC. This translates into CASSVTGNYQHNEQFF.

This clonotype came up many times. The rearrangement uses TRBV6-5 and TRBJ1-2; tentatively, D is TRBD1 (6 bases). From germline, CDR1 is MNHEY and CDR2 SVGAGI. There are 15 residues in the CDR3. V lost 6 bases, J lost 4 bases, and 18 bases lay in between. CDR3 loop: CASRQPIGGSYGYTF. Written as DNA, the CDR3 is TGTGCCAGCAGACAACCGATTGGGGGCAGCTATGGCTACACCTTC.

This clonotype was found many times. CDR3: CASSAGLLGAGNTIYF. The DNA for the CDR3 is TGTGCCAGCAGCGCCGGTTTATTGGGGGCTGGAAACACCATATATTTT. The chain uses TRBV7-9 and TRBJ1-3; weak D call: TRBD1 (5 bases). The CDR3 covers 16 residues. CDR1 is SEHNR and CDR2 is FQNEAQ in the germline V gene (reference sequence). V lost 5 bases and J lost 2, with 16 bases in between.

This clonotype was observed a handful of times. This sequence joins TRBV20-1 and TRBJ2-5; the match to TRBD2 covers 11 bases. Germline CDR1 and CDR2: DFQATT and SNEGSKA (reference sequence). The CDR3 is made up of 18 amino acids. The ends lost 3 bases at V and 2 bases at J; junction bases unmatched: 14. CDR3 in DNA: TGCAGTGCTAGGGCTTTGAGACTAGCGGGAATATTTCAAGAGACCCAGTACTTC. Amino acid sequence: CSARALRLAGIFQETQYF.

This clonotype appeared a few times. The chain has TRBV30 and TRBJ1-3; D gene ambiguous. From germline, CDR1 is GTSNPN and CDR2 SVGIG (reference sequence). The CDR3 has 14 residues. Trimming took 3 bases from V and 0 from J, leaving 9 bases between them. In nucleotides, the CDR3 is TGTGCCTGGAGAGGGCTGAACTCTGGAAACACCATATATTTT. Protein: CAWRGLNSGNTIYF. Full variable domain (missing parts from reference TRBV30 and TRBJ1-3): SQTIHQWPATLVQPVGSPLSLECTVEGTSNPNLYWYRQAAGRGLQLLFYSVGIGQISSEVPQNLSASRPQDRQFILSSKKLLLSDSGFYLCAWRGLNSGNTIYFGEGSWLTVV.

This clonotype was counted only a few times. The chain combines TRBV6-5 with TRBJ2-7; TRBD1 matches at 8 bases. Looked up from germline, CDR1 is MNHEY and CDR2 is SVGAGI. The J segment lost 4 bases and the V segment lost 6 bases, leaving 11 bases of the junction unmatched. The CDR3 consists of 15 residues. The CDR3 reads CASSLHRGENYEQYF. The CDR3 DNA sequence: TGTGCCAGCAGCCTACACAGGGGGGAGAATTACGAGCAGTACTTC.

Comments on this clonotype: Just one base apart from a much larger clone, this may be a read error. The chain uses TRBV6-5 and TRBJ2-1; 7 bases agree with TRBD2. The V gene end was trimmed by 4 bases and the J gene end by 5 bases; junction bases not matched to a gene: 5. CDR1 and CDR2 from the germline V gene are MNHEY and SVGAGI. The CDR3 runs to 14 residues. CDR3 protein: CASSWGGRDNEQFF. The CDR3 DNA sequence: TGTGCCAGCAGTTGGGGCGGGAGAGACAATGAGCAGTTCTTC.

This clonotype occurred many times. The rearrangement uses TRBV15 and TRBJ2-4, with D maybe TRBD2 (6 bases). The CDR3 consists of 17 residues. Trimming took 1 base from V and 9 from J, leaving 22 bases between them. Germline CDR1 is LNHNV and CDR2 is YYDKDF (reference sequence). This CDR3 is CATSRGGTQASKGIQYF. The CDR3 DNA reads as TGTGCCACCAGCAGAGGGGGGACTCAGGCTTCCAAAGGCATTCAGTACTTC.

This clonotype was seen ten or more times. The chain employs TRBV20-1 and TRBJ1-6; D ambiguous. Deletions cut 6 bases from V and 4 bases from J, with 10 bases between. The CDR3 spans 13 residues. Germline V lookup: CDR1 DFQATT, CDR2 SNEGSKA (reference sequence). The CDR3 bases are TGCAGTGCCCTCGTCAATTATAATTCACCCCTCCACTTT. Protein sequence: CSALVNYNSPLHF.

For this clonotype: This is likely a read error, given that the CDR3 carries no conserved phenylalanine or tryptophan at its end. The chain carries TRBV19 and TRBJ2-1; 9 nucleotides agree with TRBD2. Per germline, CDR1 LNHDA and CDR2 SQIVND (reference sequence). The CDR3 runs 16 residues. V shed 5 bases, J shed 5 bases, and the junction held 10 bases outside the gene matches. The CDR3 region has the DNA TGTGCCAGTAGTGTGGGGCGCGGGAGGGAGGACAATGAGCAGTTCTCC. Its translation: CASSVGRGREDNEQFS.